This T cell receptor (beta chain) was captured by sequencing in a study of blood T cell repertoires in COVID-19. Generated by immunoSEQ multiplex PCR, the TCRdb table keeps only in-frame clones and is missing some. The table records about 120,000 clones, over 70% of them present only once. Sample: peripheral blood. This receptor was identified in a woman in her 70s with acute or convalescent COVID-19.

The CDR3 spells CASSEGGGSPLHF. CDR3 nucleotides: TGTGCCAGCAGTGAAGGAGGGGGATCACCCCTCCACTTT. The rearrangement joins TRBV6-1 to TRBJ1-6, with a tentative D call TRBD1 (6 bases). The CDR3 consists of 13 residues. Germline assignment: CDR1 MNHNS and CDR2 SASEGT. Trimming took 1 base from V and 10 from J, leaving 8 bases between them.